The table lists the clone carrying this T cell receptor beta chain with a count of one. Deletions cut 4 bases from V and 7 bases from J, with 13 bases between. Germline loops: CDR1 SNHLY, CDR2 FYNNEI. The CDR3 loop spans 13 amino acids. The donors comprised healthy bone marrow donors. This entry belongs to a study of cytomegalovirus exposure and HLA in healthy donors. With 60 Vbeta and 13 Jbeta primers, the PCR was carried out. TCRdb's table, derived via immunoSEQ multiplex PCR, lists solely in-frame clones and lacks some. Altogether about 130,000 clones are present, less than 85% being singletons, with the ten largest covering 1.5% to 1.7%.

Input material: PBMCs. The chain couples TRBV2 to TRBJ1-2; a weak D match, TRBD1 (5 bases). The receptor comes from a man in his forties in good health and CMV-seronegative. CDR3: CASSVRGLSGYTF. CDR3 coding DNA: TGTGCCAGCAGTGTGCGGGGCCTCAGTGGCTACACCTTC.